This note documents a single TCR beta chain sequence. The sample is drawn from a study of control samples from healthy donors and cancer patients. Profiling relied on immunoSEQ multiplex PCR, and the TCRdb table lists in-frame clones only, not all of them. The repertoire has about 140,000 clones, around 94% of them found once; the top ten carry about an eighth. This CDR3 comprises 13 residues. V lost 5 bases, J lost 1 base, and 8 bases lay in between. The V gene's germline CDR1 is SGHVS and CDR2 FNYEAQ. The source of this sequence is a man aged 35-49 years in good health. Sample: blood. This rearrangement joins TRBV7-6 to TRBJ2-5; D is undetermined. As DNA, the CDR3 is TGTGCCAGCAGCGTAGGCAGCCAAGAGACCCAGTACTTC. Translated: CASSVGSQETQYF.